The next 3 T cell receptor beta chains were all read from a single sample in a study of CD8 T cells in ankylosing spondylitis. Study observations and caveats: What seemed typical of ankylosing spondylitis blood was a TCR beta motif built from under 10 highly homologous variants.

Each CDR3 protein gets one entry after TCRdb re-called the 5' RACE reads with MiXCR. The sample carries about 130,000 distinct CDR3 sequences, roughly 15% recorded once. No antigen has been identified for these receptors. Input material: blood, either unsorted or a sorted T cell fraction (not recorded which). The source is a male donor with ankylosing spondylitis.

This clonotype was seen more than once but under ten times. This sequence joins TRBV7-2 and TRBJ2-1, with 9 bases that match TRBD2. Germline CDR1 SGHTA, CDR2 FQGNSA. The CDR3 covers 16 residues. Losses at the gene ends were 2 bases for V and 4 bases for J; bases not matched to a gene: 6. The CDR3 DNA reads TGTGCCAGCAGCTTAAGTATGCTAGCGGGATACAATGAGCAGTTCTTC. As protein: CASSLSMLAGYNEQFF.

The gene calls are TRBV12-3 or TRBV12-4 and TRBJ2-7, with D possibly called TRBD1 or TRBD2 (5 bases each). The ends were cut back, 6 bases at V and 3 bases at J, with 18 bases in the middle. This CDR3 region has 15 residues. The CDR3 loop reads CASSPNAGAVYEQYF. CDR3 coding DNA: TGTGCCAGCAGCCCCAATGCCGGGGCGGTCTACGAGCAGTACTTC.

This chain joins TRBV3-1 and TRBJ2-5, with D perhaps matching TRBD2 (6 bases). This CDR3 spans 17 amino acids. The V end lost 4 bases, the J end lost 2 bases, and 20 bases lay between the germline ends. Looked up from germline, CDR1 is LGHDT and CDR2 is YNNKEL (reference sequence). CDR3 DNA: TGTGCCAGCAGCCCGACTCCTCCGGGAGTCCAGCAAGAGACCCAGTACTTC. Protein product: CASSPTPPGVQQETQYF.